Shown below are 29 T cell receptor beta chains from a single sample sequenced in a study of vaccination and CD4 T cells after COVID-19. Regarding treatment: roughly 11-day PBMC culture with coronavirus spike peptide pools or control peptides (ViraFEST assay). Before the COVID-19 pandemic (2011-2018), CD4+ T cells were obtained from the unexposed donor. With the Oncomine TCR Beta short-read assay, DNA from cultured CD4+ T cells was sequenced. Via MiXCR, TCRdb re-called the PCR reads, giving one row per CDR3 protein. The data show about 5,900 distinct CDR3 sequences, with about 35% seen just once and roughly 27% held by the top ten. These receptors lack a known antigen. Sequencing used CD4+ T cells from blood, cultured in vitro. The receptors originated from a human donor in good health.

V usage is TRBV12-3 or TRBV12-4 and J usage is TRBJ1-1, with D unclear. V lost 8 bases and J lost 11, with 21 bases in between. This CDR3 contains 13 residues. DNA of the CDR3: TGTGCCAGCTTGATTAACGCACCCAGTTGGGCTTTCTTT. As protein: CASLINAPSWAFF.

The CDR3 loop reads CASIREATEAFF. The CDR3, as DNA: TGTGCCAGCATAAGGGAGGCCACTGAAGCTTTCTTT. The chain is built from TRBV28 and TRBJ1-1; D gene ambiguous. The CDR3 contains 12 residues. V gave up 7 bases and J gave up 4 bases, with 10 bases separating them. Germline lookup yields CDR1 MDHEN and CDR2 SYDVKM.

This clonotype was observed a handful of times. The V call is TRBV6-1, the J call TRBJ1-5; D not resolved. Deletions cut 6 bases from V and 4 bases from J, with 10 bases between. The CDR3 has 13 amino acids. Per the germline V gene, CDR1 is MNHNS and CDR2 is SASEGT. Here the CDR3 reads CASRPGRNQPQHF. CDR3 DNA sequence: TGTGCCAGCAGACCCGGGAGGAATCAGCCCCAGCATTTT.

This clonotype occurred a few times. This rearrangement joins TRBV20-1 to TRBJ1-2; D perhaps matches TRBD1 (5 bases). CDR3 size: 14 residues. V lost 6 bases to trimming and J lost 8 bases, with 22 bases between them. Germline assignment: CDR1 DFQATT and CDR2 SNEGSKA (reference sequence). The CDR3 DNA sequence: TGCAGTGCCATTGAAGGGGTTGCCGTGGGAGGCTACACCTTC. Translating it yields CSAIEGVAVGGYTF.

The sample holds a few counts of this clonotype. CDR3 nucleotides: TGTGCCAGCAGATTTGGCAGTCTGAACACTGAAGCTTTCTTT. It translates to CASRFGSLNTEAFF. This chain uses TRBV25-1 with TRBJ1-1; no clear D gene. This CDR3 spans 14 amino acids. Looked up from germline, CDR1 is MGHDK and CDR2 is SYGVNS. V dropped 6 bases and J dropped 0 bases, with 11 bases sitting between them.

CDR3 sequence: CASSAGPYNSPLHF. Here the CDR3 DNA reads TGTGCCAGCAGTGCAGGCCCGTATAATTCACCCCTCCACTTT. The J gene is TRBJ1-6, the V gene TRBV6-1, with D unclear. Germline loops: CDR1 MNHNS, CDR2 SASEGT. V lost 4 bases and J 4 bases, leaving 8 bases between the germline ends. The CDR3 length is 14 residues.

In its sample, this clonotype was seen a few times. The chain links TRBV20-1 to TRBJ1-2; no clear D gene. V lost 0 bases and J lost 6, with 8 bases in between. This CDR3 is built from 12 residues. The germline V gene encodes CDR1 DFQATT and CDR2 SNEGSKA (reference sequence). Here the CDR3 reads CSARDDKDGYTF. The CDR3 DNA reads as TGCAGTGCTAGAGACGACAAGGATGGCTACACCTTC.

This clonotype is large in the sample. The chain links TRBV20-1 to TRBJ1-6, with TRBD1 matching over 7 bases. The CDR3 length is 17 residues. V lost 5 bases to trimming and J lost 1 base; unmatched junction nucleotides: 11. In germline, CDR1 is DFQATT, CDR2 SNEGSKA (reference sequence). CDR3 amino acids: CSALRQGLESYNSPLHF. CDR3 sequence (DNA): TGCAGTGCTCTACGACAGGGTTTGGAATCCTATAATTCACCCCTCCACTTT.

The chain combines TRBV11-2 with TRBJ1-5; tentative D call: TRBD1 (5 bases). This CDR3 contains 17 residues. The V gene's germline CDR1 is SGHAT and CDR2 FQNNGV. V lost 5 bases and J lost 0, with 17 bases in between. CDR3 coding DNA: TGTGCCAGCAGCATGGACGGGGTAGGGGTTAGCAATCAGCCCCAGCATTTT. Encoded protein: CASSMDGVGVSNQPQHF.

The chain links TRBV6-1 to TRBJ2-1; 8 bases line up with TRBD2. The CDR3 has 15 amino acids. Germline values: CDR1 MNHNS, CDR2 SASEGT. The junction had 7 bases not matched to a gene; V was cut back by 5 bases and J by 4 bases. The CDR3 DNA is TGTGCCAGCAGTCTCAGGACTAGCTTATACAATGAGCAGTTCTTC. This gives the protein CASSLRTSLYNEQFF.

This clonotype was counted between two and nine times. This chain links TRBV20-1 with TRBJ1-2, with 8 bases matching TRBD1. CDR3 length: 14 amino acids. Germline V gene lookup returns CDR1 DFQATT and CDR2 SNEGSKA (reference sequence). With V trimmed by 1 base and J by 12 bases, 13 bases remained unmatched. The CDR3 bases are TGCAGTGCTAGAGTGGGACAGGACTATGCGAGGGACACCTTC. It translates to CSARVGQDYARDTF.

The chain couples TRBV6-5 to TRBJ2-3, with a tentative D call TRBD2 (6 bases). V gave up 3 bases and J gave up 2 bases, with 12 bases separating them. The CDR3 consists of 15 residues. Looked up from germline, CDR1 is MNHEY and CDR2 is SVGAGI. For the CDR3, the DNA is TGTGCCAGCAGTTATACGCGGGGTTACACAGATACGCAGTATTTT. Its protein is CASSYTRGYTDTQYF.

The chain uses TRBV6-1 and TRBJ2-3; 7 bases are shared with TRBD1. CDR3 length: 14 amino acids. With 6 bases clipped from V and 4 bases from J, the junction kept 7 bases outside the gene matches. Germline-derived CDR1 and CDR2 are MNHNS and SASEGT. In nucleotides, the CDR3 is TGTGCCAGCAGGTATGGGACAGAAGCAGATACGCAGTATTTT. This codes for CASRYGTEADTQYF.

V gene TRBV6-2 or TRBV6-3 combines with J gene TRBJ1-5, with 7 bases aligning to TRBD1. The CDR3 length is 14 residues. V was clipped by 7 bases and J by 4 bases; unmatched bases: 7. In germline, CDR1 is MNHEY, CDR2 SVGEGT. The CDR3 loop is CASTKDRLNQPQHF. CDR3 sequence (DNA): TGTGCCAGCACAAAGGACAGGTTAAATCAGCCCCAGCATTTT.

This chain joins TRBV6-2 or TRBV6-3 and TRBJ2-5; D is possibly TRBD2 (7 bases). The CDR3 spans 15 residues. Germline V gene lookup returns CDR1 MNHEY and CDR2 SVGEGT. Trimming pared 0 bases from V and 4 bases from J, leaving 12 bases between. This chain's CDR3 is CASSYSSRGAETQYF. In DNA, the CDR3 is TGTGCCAGCAGTTACTCTTCCCGGGGGGCAGAGACCCAGTACTTC.

V and J are TRBV5-1 and TRBJ1-2; D might be TRBD1 (6 bases). V shed 4 bases and J shed 8 bases, with 15 bases lying between them. There are 13 residues in the CDR3. Germline V gene sequence: CDR1 SGHRS, CDR2 YFSETQ. The CDR3 is CASSLIDRFGYTF. CDR3 sequence (DNA): TGCGCCAGCAGCCTGATAGACAGGTTCGGCTACACCTTC.

V and J are TRBV19 and TRBJ2-2, with 9 nucleotides matching TRBD1. Trimming took 5 bases from V and 1 from J; bases not matched to a gene: 2. The CDR3 covers 15 residues. CDR1 LNHDA and CDR2 SQIVND come from the germline V gene (reference sequence). This CDR3 reads CASSSGQGNTGELFF. In nucleotides, the CDR3 is TGTGCCAGTAGTTCGGGACAGGGGAACACCGGGGAGCTGTTTTTT.

This sequence joins TRBV10-3 and TRBJ2-3, with 9 bases that match TRBD2. V lost 0 bases, J lost 2 bases, and 9 bases stayed unmatched. The CDR3 runs 18 residues. The germline V gene has CDR1 ENHRY and CDR2 SYGVKD. The CDR3 reads CAISESTLERGVTDTQYF. CDR3 DNA: TGTGCCATCAGTGAGTCGACTCTGGAGCGGGGGGTCACAGATACGCAGTATTTT.

The chain couples TRBV5-5 to TRBJ1-5; 7 nucleotides match TRBD1. CDR1 and CDR2 (germline): SGHKS, YYEKEE (reference sequence). The CDR3 is 16 residues long. The V segment lost 0 bases and the J segment 5 bases; nucleotides outside the gene matches: 8. The CDR3 nucleotides are TGTGCCAGCAGCTTGGACGTAGGGGGCCCCGATCAGCCCCAGCATTTT. Encoded protein: CASSLDVGGPDQPQHF. The full variable domain, completed using reference TRBV5-5 and TRBJ1-5, is DAGVTQSPTHLIKTRGQQVTLRCSPISGHKSVSWYQQVLGQGPQFIFQYYEKEERGRGNFPDRFSARQFPNYSSELNVNALLLGDSALYLCASSLDVGGPDQPQHFGDGTRLSIL.

This sequence joins TRBV7-9 and TRBJ1-2; D perhaps matches TRBD1 (5 bases). V was clipped by 5 bases and J by 8 bases, with 15 bases between them. Germline-derived CDR1 and CDR2 are SEHNR and FQNEAQ (reference sequence). The CDR3 is 13 residues long. CDR3 sequence: CASSRPLGEGYTF. The CDR3 DNA sequence: TGTGCCAGCAGCCGCCCACTGGGGGAAGGCTACACCTTC.

The V gene is TRBV25-1, the J gene TRBJ1-2; 7 nucleotides match TRBD1. Losses at the gene ends were 4 bases for V and 2 bases for J; bases not matched to a gene: 7. Germline V gene data show CDR1 as MGHDK and CDR2 as SYGVNS. This CDR3 is built from 15 residues. This CDR3 is CASSARQGWNYGYTF. CDR3 coding DNA: TGTGCCAGCAGTGCTAGACAGGGATGGAACTATGGCTACACCTTC.

The chain couples TRBV5-4 to TRBJ1-6; possible D gene TRBD1, 6 bases. The CDR3 covers 16 residues. Trimming pared 4 bases from V and 8 bases from J, leaving 19 bases between. Looked up from germline, CDR1 is SGHNT and CDR2 is YYREEE (reference sequence). CDR3 nucleotides: TGTGCCAGCAGCGCAAAACAGGGCCTGGGGGATTCACCCCTCCACTTT. Protein: CASSAKQGLGDSPLHF.

This clonotype was seen more than once but under ten times. The rearrangement joins TRBV6-1 to TRBJ1-1; D uncertain. The CDR3 spans 12 residues. Per the germline V gene, CDR1 is MNHNS and CDR2 is SASEGT. V lost 7 bases and J lost 3, with 9 bases in between. The DNA of the CDR3 is TGTGCCAGCAACCGCGGAGACACTGAAGCTTTCTTT. As protein: CASNRGDTEAFF.

The chain employs TRBV9 and TRBJ2-3; 8 bases align to TRBD1. V shed 3 bases, J shed 0 bases, and the junction held 3 bases outside the gene matches. Germline CDR1 is SGDLS and CDR2 is YYNGEE. The CDR3 runs to 15 residues. CDR3 bases: TGTGCCAGCAGCGACAGGGGGGCTAGCACAGATACGCAGTATTTT. It codes for CASSDRGASTDTQYF. Full variable domain (remainder filled in from reference TRBV9 and TRBJ2-3): DSGVTQTPKHLITATGQRVTLRCSPRSGDLSVYWYQQSLDQGLQFLIQYYNGEERAKGNILERFSAQQFPDLHSELNLSSLELGDSALYFCASSDRGASTDTQYFGPGTRLTVL.

The chain recombines TRBV6-1 with TRBJ1-1; D ambiguous. Germline CDR1 is MNHNS and CDR2 is SASEGT. The CDR3 has 12 amino acids. Trimming removed 6 bases from V and 2 bases from J, with 7 bases in between. CDR3 loop: CASSRSNTEAFF. CDR3 sequence (DNA): TGTGCCAGCAGCCGATCAAACACTGAAGCTTTCTTT.

This clonotype was seen more than once but under ten times. The chain joins TRBV10-3 to TRBJ2-7; D is unresolved. Trimming left V 2 bases short and J 6 bases short, with 11 bases between. Germline CDR1 ENHRY, CDR2 SYGVKD. This CDR3 comprises 13 residues. CDR3 coding DNA: TGTGCCATCAGTGAGATATGGGGTTCCGAGCAGTACTTC. It encodes CAISEIWGSEQYF.

The CDR3 sequence is CASRVGLAGYTQYF. Here the CDR3 DNA reads TGTGCCAGCCGGGTGGGGCTAGCGGGGTATACGCAGTATTTT. This chain uses TRBV12-3 or TRBV12-4 with TRBJ2-3; 9 nucleotides line up with TRBD2. V was pared by 8 bases and J by 7 bases, with 10 bases of the junction left unmatched. CDR3 length: 14 amino acids.

The table lists this clonotype with a few counts. The gene calls are TRBV5-5 and TRBJ1-5; D not certain. Germline V CDR1 and CDR2: SGHKS, YYEKEE (reference sequence). The ends were cut back, 2 bases at V and 5 bases at J, with 11 bases in the middle. The CDR3 loop spans 14 amino acids. The CDR3, as DNA: TGTGCCAGCAGCTTAAGTTATCAGGATCAGCCCCAGCATTTT. Residues: CASSLSYQDQPQHF.

The gene calls are TRBV7-3 and TRBJ2-2, with D possibly TRBD2 on 6 matching bases. Germline CDR1 SGHTA, CDR2 FQGTGA. This CDR3 contains 17 residues. Between the trimmed V and J ends, which lost 5 bases and 1 base, there was a span of 17 bases. The CDR3 bases are TGTGCCAGCAGCCATCCTTATGGCGGGGTGAACACCGGGGAGCTGTTTTTT. It codes for CASSHPYGGVNTGELFF.